This T cell receptor beta chain was documented in a study of long-term antiretroviral therapy in people with HIV. General study findings and limits: ART adherence, viral resistance and therapy changes went unrecorded. Clonal expansions arising prior to ART prevailed in the repertoire at every time point.

DNA was extracted from about 1-10 million thawed cryopreserved PBMC. Germline V lookup: CDR1 SGHRS, CDR2 YFSETQ. This CDR3 is 16 amino acids long. Trimming took off 0 bases at V and 6 bases at J, with 17 bases between the two ends. immunoSEQ v3.0 was run at survey level. Using immunoSEQ multiplex PCR, the repertoire was profiled, and TCRdb retains in-frame clones only, with some absent. The repertoire has over 40,000 clones, 94% of them found once; the top ten carry under 2.5%. Concerning this clone: As yet, its antigen is unknown.

V usage is TRBV5-1 and J usage is TRBJ2-3; D is possibly TRBD2 (5 bases). This clonotype originated in a man aged 25 to 40 with HIV. The source was unsorted PBMCs, collected 9 to 9.5 years after starting antiretroviral therapy. CDR3 sequence (DNA): TGCGCCAGCAGCTTGGTCCCTAAGGCCCGGGGTGATACGCAGTATTTT. The encoded protein is CASSLVPKARGDTQYF.